The TCR beta chain described here comes from a study of identical twins (dated by TCRdb to the mid-2010s). As for the study more broadly: TCR alpha and beta repertoires from monozygotic twins, unrelated adults of various ages and cord blood were deep-sequenced to test whether fetal clonotypes persist. To rule out contamination, replicate twin experiments were performed at different times with different library preparation protocols. What the work shows at the level of the full study, not this receptor alone: Because the same donors could not be followed over many years, the conclusions depended on cross-sectional statistical analysis. Recombination models systematically underestimated out-of-frame TCR alpha sharing in monozygotic twins but agreed with sharing between unrelated individuals. A weaker excess of twin sharing was found in beta out-of-frame sequences because the signal-to-noise ratio was lowered by fewer shared sequences. Invariant T cells such as MAIT and iNKT could partly confound zero-insertion analyses, although diverse VJ usage argued against such confounding for most clonotypes. Compared with coincidental sharing between unrelated individuals, out-of-frame TCR alpha sequences shared between twins showed an excess of sequences with low generation probability. Fewer insertions were carried by abundant cord blood beta clonotypes, a similar but weaker trend appeared in young adult naive repertoires, and no such trend appeared in memory repertoires.

Taken from cysteine to phenylalanine, the CDR3 has 11 residues. Solely the CDR3 DNA is kept, with 33 bases framed from the first base. CDR1 and CDR2 are drawn from the germline V gene: SNHLY, FYNNEI. The trim is 5 bases for V and 8 bases for J, with a gap of 7 bases between the germline ends. Library construction relied on 5' RACE. The instrument was an Illumina HiSeq 2000. Template switching introduced a universal primer binding site; the final cDNA contained a unique molecular identifier, enabling accurate counting of TCR cDNA molecules. Specific primers in the conserved constant-segment region were used to synthesize first-strand cDNA for the TCR alpha and beta chains. Each cDNA library was double barcoded, with a SMART-Mk sample barcode plus Illumina barcodes, to control for contamination. TruSeq adapter sequences along with Illumina sample barcodes were introduced in two successive PCR steps. Sequencing of the TCR alpha and beta cDNA libraries was done on the Illumina HiSeq platform using custom primers. Concerning the study's data processing: MiGEC was used to process raw reads and extract unique molecular identifiers, and MiXCR was used to find CDR3 positions. For each individual, recombination models were inferred using an EM algorithm with the repgenHMM and IGoR tools. Shared clonotypes were analyzed with the tcR package in R, and sharing was normalized by the product of cloneset sizes. To study raw recombination without the effects of thymic and clonal selection, out-of-frame nonproductive sequences were analyzed. TCRdb ran its own pipeline on the public reads, namely fastp trimming at Q25 and MiXCR clone calling, and kept in-frame beta chains. Rows are unified per CDR3 protein, each entry keeping the most common DNA and genes. The V and J calls, along with clone size, are taken from TCRdb and not from the paper's own processing. In all, the sample holds around 450,000 distinct CDR3 sequences, and 13% to 15% of those were seen once. 0.5% to 0.65% of the sample rests with the top ten.

This clonotype came up a few times. The antigen it binds to is not known. One base away there is no much larger clone; base qualities are not given. Only healthy Caucasian donors were included. The twin cohort consisted of three pairs of female monozygotic twins, all aged roughly 18 to 29 years. Positive isolation kits from Invitrogen were used to isolate the CD4+ and CD8+ T cell populations. These data also formed part of another study, on yellow fever vaccine responses in identical twins. The second paper states: According to the authors, the vaccine-induced T cell response in identical twins seemed to be partly convergent and partly specific to each individual. The study precisely tracked vaccine-responding T cell clones in identical twins.

The TCR sequence derives from a woman younger than 30 in good health. Sample: CD4+ T cells sorted from blood. The sequence is built from TRBV2 and TRBJ2-1; matching of 6 bases hints at TRBD1 as the D gene. Here the CDR3 is given as CASSHRDEQFF. Read as DNA, the sequence is TGTGCCAGCAGTCACAGGGATGAGCAGTTCTTC.